Below, one T cell receptor beta chain is given with its context. Its antigen is currently unknown. Patients picked for sequencing had shown CD8+CD57+ cell expansion detected by flow cytometry. Among the patients, all had severe acquired aplastic anemia. Prior therapy had not been administered to any patient at the time of blood sampling. This entry comes from a study of CD8+CD57+ T cells in acquired aplastic anemia. General study findings and limits: Some 28 sequences, all CD8+ CDR3, were shared between patients and controls. CD8+ Simpson's diversity showed no significant patient-control difference.

Genomic DNA acted as the template from which TCR beta VDJ combination and CDR3 sequence profiling were carried out. TCRdb called the reads again in MiXCR, with one record for every CDR3 protein. This table holds 450,000 to 600,000 distinct CDR3 sequences, roughly a third found once. From germline, CDR1 is SGHAT and CDR2 FQNNGV. There are 15 residues in the CDR3. V was pared by 2 bases and J by 2 bases, with 3 bases of the junction left unmatched. V gene TRBV11-2 combines with J gene TRBJ2-3; 8 positions match TRBD1. This TCR came from a human donor with aplastic anemia. The sequenced sample was sorted CD4+, CD8+, or CD8+CD57+ T cells (not recorded which) from PBMCs. The CDR3 sequence is CASSLQGADTDTQYF. CDR3 coding DNA: TGTGCCAGCAGCTTACAGGGGGCAGACACAGATACGCAGTATTTT.